The 12 T cell receptor beta chains presented below share a single source sample, sequenced in a study of OX40 agonist ivuxolimab in advanced cancers. Sequencing used immunoSEQ multiplex PCR; TCRdb keeps in-frame clones, though not all of them. Of 150,000 to 190,000 clones listed, roughly 94% are singletons. The starting material was CD4+ or CD8+ T cells sorted from blood, obtained in a trial of the OX40 agonist ivuxolimab. These receptors all come from an adult with an advanced solid tumor such as melanoma, head and neck, liver or kidney cancer.

V is TRBV7-2 and J is TRBJ2-7; TRBD1 aligns across 10 bases. Germline trimming cut 3 bases from V and 7 bases from J; bases unmatched to any gene: 9. The CDR3 sequence is 15 residues long. The germline V gene has CDR1 SGHTA and CDR2 FQGNSA. CDR3 bases: TGTGCCAGCAGCTTCCTTCGGGACAGGGGCCATGAGCAGTACTTC. Protein: CASSFLRDRGHEQYF.

The V and J genes are TRBV14 and TRBJ2-5; 10 bases map to TRBD2. The J call may be in error: the DNA end matches TRBJ2-7 better. Per the germline V gene, CDR1 is SGHDN and CDR2 is FVKESK. The CDR3 loop spans 13 amino acids. CDR3 nucleotide sequence: TGTGCCAGCAGCCCGCGGACTAGCGGCGAGCAGTACTTC. The encoded protein is CASSPRTSGEQYF.

The genes are TRBV11-2 and TRBJ1-4, with 9 bases fitting TRBD1. The V gene's germline CDR1 is SGHAT and CDR2 FQNNGV. The CDR3 is 16 residues long. Losses at the gene ends were 4 bases for V and 8 bases for J; bases not matched to a gene: 11. CDR3 protein: CASSWAGPGQGEKLFF. CDR3 DNA: TGTGCCAGCAGCTGGGCGGGACCGGGACAGGGAGAAAAACTGTTTTTT.

V is TRBV11-2 and J is TRBJ1-1; D is unclear. V shed 1 base and J shed 4 bases, with 10 bases lying between them. From germline, CDR1 is SGHAT and CDR2 FQNNGV. The CDR3 sequence is 14 residues long. As DNA, the CDR3 is TGTGCCAGCAGCTTAGTAACGGGCGGCACTGAAGCTTTCTTT. Its translation is CASSLVTGGTEAFF.

The chain couples TRBV19 to TRBJ2-3; D is perhaps TRBD1 (5 bases). Trimming pared 3 bases from V and 4 bases from J, leaving 14 bases between. The CDR3 is made up of 15 amino acids. Germline CDR1 LNHDA, CDR2 SQIVND (reference sequence). Here the CDR3 DNA reads TGTGCCAGTAGTATGTGGCAGGGCTTAGCAGATACGCAGTATTTT. As protein: CASSMWQGLADTQYF. Full variable domain (remainder filled in from reference TRBV19 and TRBJ2-3): DGGITQSPKYLFRKEGQNVTLSCEQNLNHDAMYWYRQDPGQGLRLIYYSQIVNDFQKGDIAEGYSVSREKKESFPLTVTSAQKNPTAFYLCASSMWQGLADTQYFGPGTRLTVL.

This sequence joins TRBV5-4 and TRBJ2-7, with D perhaps matching TRBD1 (5 bases). Germline CDR1 and CDR2: SGHNT and YYREEE (reference sequence). The germline V and J ends were trimmed by 2 bases and 5 bases, with 11 bases remaining between them. CDR3 length: 13 residues. The CDR3 region has the DNA TGTGCCAGCAGCTTTCAGGGTGGCAACGAGCAGTACTTC. This gives the protein CASSFQGGNEQYF. The variable domain in full, completed from reference TRBV5-4 and TRBJ2-7, reads ETGVTQSPTHLIKTRGQQVTLRCSSQSGHNTVSWYQQALGQGPQFIFQYYREEENGRGNFPPRFSGLQFPNYSSELNVNALELDDSALYLCASSFQGGNEQYFGPGTRLTVT.

The chain joins TRBV7-3 to TRBJ2-1; a possible D gene is TRBD2 (6 bases). The CDR3 length is 14 residues. Germline CDR1 and CDR2: SGHTA and FQGTGA. Trimming took off 3 bases at V and 2 bases at J, with 8 bases between the two ends. The CDR3 DNA reads TGTGCCAGCAGCTTTAGCGGTCCCTACAATGAGCAGTTCTTC. Protein product: CASSFSGPYNEQFF.

V and J are TRBV19 and TRBJ2-1; either TRBD1 or TRBD2 may supply D (6 bases each). CDR3 length: 17 residues. The V end was cut by 3 bases, the J end by 8 bases, with 23 bases between. Germline lookup yields CDR1 LNHDA and CDR2 SQIVND (reference sequence). The CDR3 loop is CASSMTRGAKGSDEQFF. The CDR3 bases are TGTGCCAGTAGTATGACTAGGGGGGCTAAAGGGAGCGATGAGCAGTTCTTC.

The chain has TRBV6-5 and TRBJ1-2; the D is unclear. The CDR3 runs to 14 residues. V lost 7 bases, J lost 4 bases, and 16 bases lay in between. Germline V gene lookup returns CDR1 MNHEY and CDR2 SVGAGI. CDR3 bases: TGTGCCAGCAAGGTCCTACGAGAGGGCTATGGCTACACCTTC. This encodes CASKVLREGYGYTF.

This clone is a singleton in its sample. This sequence joins TRBV13 and TRBJ2-5; D not certain. The CDR3 loop spans 14 amino acids. Trimming stripped 4 bases from V and 1 base from J, with 10 bases between. Looked up from germline, CDR1 is PRHDT and CDR2 is FYEKMQ (reference sequence). The CDR3 DNA reads TGTGCCAGCAGCTCCCGAGTGGGCCAAGAGACCCAGTACTTC. Translating gives CASSSRVGQETQYF.

This clone was recorded only once. DNA of the CDR3: TGTGCCAGCTCACCACGGGCGGGCACAGATACGCAGTATTTT. Its protein product is CASSPRAGTDTQYF. This rearrangement joins TRBV18 to TRBJ2-3, with D hard to call. The V gene's germline CDR1 is KGHSH and CDR2 LQKENI. The CDR3 runs to 14 residues. With 1 base removed from V and 1 base from J, the gap between germline ends came to 6 bases.

The chain recombines TRBV25-1 with TRBJ1-5, with TRBD1 as a possible D gene (5 bases). The germline V and J ends were trimmed by 6 bases and 1 base, with 13 bases remaining between them. The CDR3 runs to 15 residues. Germline-derived CDR1 and CDR2 are MGHDK and SYGVNS. CDR3 nucleotide sequence: TGTGCCAGCAGGGCAGCCGGGGGGAGCAATCAGCCCCAGCATTTT. This translates into CASRAAGGSNQPQHF.